The text below deals with one T cell receptor beta chain. The record originates from a study of blood T cell repertoires in COVID-19. Germline V gene data show CDR1 as MDHEN and CDR2 as SYDVKM. CDR3 length: 13 residues. V shed 2 bases and J shed 0 bases, with 5 bases lying between them. TCRdb's copy holds only in-frame clones and misses some; the assay was immunoSEQ multiplex PCR. Here the sample spans fewer than 100,000 clones, over 70% being singletons. This clonotype was sampled from a man between 65 and 79 years old with acute or convalescent COVID-19. Sequenced: peripheral blood. This chain uses TRBV28 with TRBJ2-7, with no clear D. The DNA of the CDR3 is TGTGCCAGCAGTTTAGACAACTCCTACGAGCAGTACTTC. Residues: CASSLDNSYEQYF.